This passage covers 3 T cell receptor beta chains from one sample sequenced in a study of neurological immune-mediated disorders. TCRdb redid the calling of the 5' RACE reads with MiXCR, one entry per CDR3 protein. The profile shows about 66,000 distinct CDR3 sequences, 4.5% of them singletons. Sequenced sample: PBMCs. The receptor set was obtained from a man aged 25-45 years with multiple sclerosis.

In its sample, this clonotype was seen many times. The V gene is TRBV6-5, the J gene TRBJ1-2, with D possibly TRBD1 on 6 matching bases. Per the germline V gene, CDR1 is MNHEY and CDR2 is SVGAGI. The CDR3 has 14 residues. V lost 5 bases and J lost 5, with 15 bases in between. The DNA for the CDR3 is TGTGCCAGCAGTACCCAAAGGACAGCGTATGGCTACACCTTC. This codes for CASSTQRTAYGYTF.

This clonotype was seen a handful of times. This chain links TRBV3-1 with TRBJ1-1; 7 nucleotides match TRBD1. The V and J ends lost 0 bases and 6 bases, in that order; junction bases with no gene match: 10. This CDR3 is built from 16 residues. Germline V gene data show CDR1 as LGHDT and CDR2 as YNNKEL (reference sequence). CDR3 residues: CASSQESRTGDPEAFF. CDR3 nucleotide sequence: TGTGCCAGCAGCCAAGAATCCCGGACAGGCGACCCTGAAGCTTTCTTT. The entire variable domain, with the rest obtained from reference TRBV3-1 and TRBJ1-1, is as follows: DTAVSQTPKYLVTQMGNDKSIKCEQNLGHDTMYWYKQDSKKFLKIMFSYNNKELIINETVPNRFSPKSPDKAHLNLHINSLELGDSAVYFCASSQESRTGDPEAFFGQGTRLTVV.

The sample holds many counts of this clonotype. V usage is TRBV6-2 or TRBV6-3 and J usage is TRBJ1-5; unclear D gene. Germline-derived CDR1 and CDR2 are MNHEY and SVGEGT. The CDR3 length is 16 residues. Trimming took off 1 base at V and 6 bases at J, with 16 bases between the two ends. This CDR3 is CASSYLSTAATQPQHF. The CDR3 DNA is TGTGCCAGCAGTTACTTGTCTACAGCTGCTACTCAGCCCCAGCATTTT.